This T cell receptor (beta chain) was profiled in a study of T cell clonality in common variable immunodeficiency. Remarks on this clone: Its cognate antigen is unknown. With the read ending 3 residues before the CDR3 end, the germline J gene is used to fill in that end.

Assay used: immunoSEQ multiplex PCR; TCRdb lists only in-frame clones, some missing. This sample has 25,000 to 40,000 clones and no singletons, with 3.8% in the ten largest. Germline V CDR1 and CDR2: SGHTA, FQGNSA. The length of the CDR3 is 12 residues. General study points: Common variable immunodeficiency TCR beta sequences reportedly had fewer deletions and N-nucleotide insertions.

This clonotype originated in a person aged 18 to 70 in good health. The J gene is TRBJ2-4, the V gene TRBV7-2, with TRBD1 matching over 8 bases. The specimen sequenced was peripheral blood mononuclear cells. The chain's CDR3 is CASSQRTGYQYF. CDR3 DNA (partial): TGTGCCAGCAGCCAAAGGACAGGGTAT.